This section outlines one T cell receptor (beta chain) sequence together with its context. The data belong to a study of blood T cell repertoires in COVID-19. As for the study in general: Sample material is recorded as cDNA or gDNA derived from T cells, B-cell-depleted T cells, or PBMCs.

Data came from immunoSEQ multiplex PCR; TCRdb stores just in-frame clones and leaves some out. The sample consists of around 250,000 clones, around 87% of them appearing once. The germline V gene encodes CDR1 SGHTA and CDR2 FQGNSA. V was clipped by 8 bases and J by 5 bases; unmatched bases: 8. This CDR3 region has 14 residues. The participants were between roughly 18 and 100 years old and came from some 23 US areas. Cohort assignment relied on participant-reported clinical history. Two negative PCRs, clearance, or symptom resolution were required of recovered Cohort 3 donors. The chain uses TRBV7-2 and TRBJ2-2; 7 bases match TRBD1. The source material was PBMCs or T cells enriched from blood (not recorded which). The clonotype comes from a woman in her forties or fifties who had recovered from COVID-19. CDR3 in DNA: TGTGCCAGCTTTACAGGGGCGTTTACCGGGGAGCTGTTTTTT. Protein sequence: CASFTGAFTGELFF. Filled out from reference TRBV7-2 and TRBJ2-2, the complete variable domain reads GAGVSQSPSNKVTEKGKDVELRCDPISGHTALYWYRQSLGQGLEFLIYFQGNSAPDKSGLPSDRFSAERTGGSVSTLTIQRTQQEDSAVYLCASFTGAFTGELFFGEGSRLTVL.